This T cell receptor (beta chain) came from a study of cytomegalovirus exposure and HLA in healthy donors. Findings of the study overall: The CMV antigen specificity of a few CMV-associated chains was confirmed through in vitro analysis. According to an earlier analysis, most TCR beta V segments yielded productive rearrangements about 90% or about 30% of the time.

This clone was picked up one time. The antigen remains undetermined. A multiplex PCR was run with 60 Vbeta primers and 13 Jbeta primers. Measured with immunoSEQ multiplex PCR; TCRdb has only the in-frame clones, and not every one. The sample has some 180,000 clones; over 80% are singletons. CDR1 is MNHEY and CDR2 is SMNVEV in the germline V gene (reference sequence). Trimming took 6 bases from V and 5 from J; bases not matched to a gene: 12. The length of the CDR3 is 17 residues. The source material was PBMCs. The receptor was isolated from a girl under 18 in good health and CMV-seropositive. V usage is TRBV27 and J usage is TRBJ2-5, with 13 bases identical to TRBD2. Written as DNA, the CDR3 is TGTGCCAGCAGCGTACTAGCGGGAGGGCCGGAAGGTGAGACCCAGTACTTC. Its protein is CASSVLAGGPEGETQYF.